Listed below are T cell receptor beta chains from one sample, sequenced in a study of control samples from healthy donors and cancer patients. Profiled with immunoSEQ multiplex PCR; TCRdb holds only in-frame clones, not every one. The data contain tens of thousands of clones, over 70% of them singletons. Sequencing was done on a sample of blood. The receptor source for this set is a man between 65 and 79 years old in good health. The CDR3 runs from the conserved cysteine through the conserved F or W. The order of the fields is V gene, J gene, clone size, D gene, CDR3 DNA, CDR3 protein. A D gene is named only where the DNA matches it firmly. Size values are once, few and many counts, or a class for expanded clones, and some rows have none.

TRBV2,TRBJ1-2,NA,TRBD1,TGTGCCAGCAGTGATCGTTTGACAGGGTCTTCTAACTATGGCTACACCTTC,CASSDRLTGSSNYGYTF
TRBV27,TRBJ2-3,NA,TRBD2,TGTGCCAGCAGGTTAGCGGGGTGGCAGGGTACGCAGTATTTT,CASRLAGWQGTQYF
TRBV19,TRBJ2-3,NA,TRBD2,TGTGCCAGTAGTATAAAAACGAGTAGCGGGAGTGTGACAGATACGCAGTATTTT,CASSIKTSSGSVTDTQYF
TRBV6-5,TRBJ2-4,NA,NA,TGTGCCAGCTCCGGGAACAGGGAAGACATTCAGTACTTC,CASSGNREDIQYF
TRBV21-1,TRBJ2-7,NA,NA,TGTGCCAGCAGCAAAGCGGGACAGGCTAACCCCTACGAGCAGTACTTC,CASSKAGQANPYEQYF
TRBV30,TRBJ2-7,NA,NA,TGTGCCTGTTCAACTATAAACCCCGAGCAGTACTTC,CACSTINPEQYF
TRBV12-5,TRBJ2-6,NA,NA,TGTGCTAGTGGTTCTTCCAGGGTATCTGGGGCCAACGTCCTGACTTTC,CASGSSRVSGANVLTF
TRBV6-5,TRBJ2-1,NA,NA,TGTGCCAGCAGTTACCAAACAGTGGTCTCCTACAATGAGCAGTTCTTC,CASSYQTVVSYNEQFF
TRBV4-2,TRBJ2-3,NA,NA,TGTGCCAGCAGCCACACCAGCACAGATACGCAGTATTTT,CASSHTSTDTQYF
TRBV9,TRBJ2-5,NA,TRBD1,TGTGCCAGCGGGGGCAGGGGGCAAGAGACCCAGTACTTC,CASGGRGQETQYF
TRBV5-1,TRBJ2-2,NA,TRBD2,TGCGCCAGCAGCCTCGCGGTAGGGACTAGAGATCCCGGGGAGCTGTTTTTT,CASSLAVGTRDPGELFF
TRBV6-1,TRBJ1-5,NA,TRBD1,TGTGCCAGCAGTGAGGTGGACAGGGGGAATCAGCCCCAGCATTTT,CASSEVDRGNQPQHF
TRBV2,TRBJ2-1,NA,NA,TGTGCCAGCAGGACGGACGGGGCAGCCGGCAATGAGCAGTTCTTC,CASRTDGAAGNEQFF
TRBV11-2,TRBJ2-7,NA,TRBD1,TGTGCCAGCAGCTTTACAGGGGTGGGGGAGCAGTACTTC,CASSFTGVGEQYF
TRBV5-1,TRBJ2-2,NA,NA,TGCGCCAGCAGCGGTCGGACCTTTGAGGCGAACACCGGGGAGCTGTTTTTT,CASSGRTFEANTGELFF
TRBV7-3,TRBJ2-1,NA,TRBD2,TGTGCCAGCAGCTCGGGACTAGCGGGAAGTGAGCAGTTCTTC,CASSSGLAGSEQFF
TRBV5-1,TRBJ2-1,NA,TRBD2,TGCGCCAGCAGCTCCCGGAAGGGTTGGACTAGCGGTCCCCTCGAGCAGTTCTTC,CASSSRKGWTSGPLEQFF
TRBV6-5,TRBJ2-5,NA,NA,TGTGCCAGCAGTACCGGGGGGACCCAGTACTTC,CASSTGGTQYF
TRBV11-3,TRBJ2-7,NA,TRBD2,TGTGCCAGCAGCTCACTAACTAGCGGGACGGACGAGCAGTACTTC,CASSSLTSGTDEQYF
TRBV9,TRBJ1-6,few,NA,TGTGCCAGCAGCGAAATGTCCATGGCCAATTCACCCCTCCACTTT,CASSEMSMANSPLHF
TRBV6-4,TRBJ2-3,NA,NA,TGTGCCAGCAGCGAAGGAGTGGGTTATACGCAGTATTTT,CASSEGVGYTQYF
TRBV7-9,TRBJ1-1,NA,NA,TGTGCCAGCACCCCTCGCCGGGTAGGGCTGGGCACTGAAGCTTTCTTT,CASTPRRVGLGTEAFF
TRBV5-1,TRBJ1-5,NA,NA,TGCGCCAGCAGCTTAGGGGATTTCCAGCCCCAGCATTTT,CASSLGDFQPQHF
TRBV7-8,TRBJ1-6,NA,NA,TGTGCCAGCAGCTTAGAGGCCGAGTCACCCCTCCACTTT,CASSLEAESPLHF
TRBV19,TRBJ2-7,NA,TRBD1,TGTGCCAGTAGTATAAGGCGGACAGGGGGCGGCGAGCAGTACTTC,CASSIRRTGGGEQYF
TRBV28,TRBJ1-2,NA,NA,TGTGCCAGCAGTTTGATAGAGGATAACTATGGCTACACCTTC,CASSLIEDNYGYTF
TRBV12-5,TRBJ1-2,few,NA,TGTGCTAGTGGTTTAAACTATGGCTACACCTTC,CASGLNYGYTF
TRBV28,TRBJ1-2,NA,NA,TGTGCCAGTCATGGGGACTATGGCTACACCTTC,CASHGDYGYTF
TRBV7-9,TRBJ1-4,NA,NA,TGTGCCAGCACTCCCCGAGGGCCGGATGAAAAACTGTTTTTT,CASTPRGPDEKLFF
TRBV2,TRBJ1-5,NA,NA,TGTGCCAGCAGTGAAGCTCGAGGGGCCAATCAGCCCCAGCATTTT,CASSEARGANQPQHF
TRBV10-3,TRBJ2-5,NA,NA,TGTGCCATCCGAGCTAGGCAAGACCAAGAGACCCAGTACTTC,CAIRARQDQETQYF
TRBV7-9,TRBJ1-1,NA,NA,TGTGCCAGCAGCACCCAAGCTGAAGCTTTCTTT,CASSTQAEAFF
TRBV24-1,TRBJ2-3,NA,NA,TGTGCCACCAGTGTGAGGGCTGGCACAGATACGCAGTATTTT,CATSVRAGTDTQYF
TRBV3-1/TRBV3-2,TRBJ2-1,NA,NA,TGTGCCAGCAGCCGGGGGGTAGGCAATGAGCAGTTCTTC,CASSRGVGNEQFF
TRBV7-2,TRBJ1-2,NA,NA,TGTGCCAGCAGCTTAGGTCCCAGGGAGACTAACTATGGCTACACCTTC,CASSLGPRETNYGYTF
TRBV18,TRBJ2-1,once,NA,TGTGCCAGCTCACCAAGGGCGTCCTACAATGAGCAGTTCTTC,CASSPRASYNEQFF
TRBV30,TRBJ1-2,NA,TRBD1,TGTGCCTCCGGACAGGGCCCTGCCTATGGCTACACCTTC,CASGQGPAYGYTF
TRBV6-2/TRBV6-3,TRBJ2-5,NA,NA,TGTGCCAGCAGCGGACTATTGAAAGAGACCCAGTACTTC,CASSGLLKETQYF
TRBV2,TRBJ1-1,NA,NA,TGTGCCAGCAGTGCGGTGGAGGGCCTGCCAGCTTTCTTT,CASSAVEGLPAFF
TRBV9,TRBJ2-1,NA,NA,TGTGCCAGCAGCGCCGATACGGGGGAGCAGTTCTTC,CASSADTGEQFF
TRBV24-1,TRBJ1-2,NA,NA,TGTGCCACCAGTGATTTCGGCAACAACTATGGCTACACCTTC,CATSDFGNNYGYTF
TRBV24-1,TRBJ1-1,NA,NA,TGTGCCACCAGTGATTTTTGGGGGGAGGAAGCTTTCTTT,CATSDFWGEEAFF
TRBV6-5,TRBJ2-3,NA,NA,TGTGCCAGCCGCCCCCCAGGGACAGATACGCAGTATTTT,CASRPPGTDTQYF
TRBV19,TRBJ2-3,NA,NA,TGTGCCAGTAGTCCAAAAGACAGCACAGATACGCAGTATTTT,CASSPKDSTDTQYF
TRBV5-1,TRBJ2-4,NA,TRBD1,TGCGCCAGCAGCGCAGGGGGAGCCTCCAAAAACATTCAGTACTTC,CASSAGGASKNIQYF
TRBV19,TRBJ1-2,NA,TRBD1,TGTGCCAGTAGTGTGGGGACAGGCGGCTACACCTTC,CASSVGTGGYTF
TRBV11-2,TRBJ2-2,NA,NA,TGTGCCAGCAGCTTACTGAGGGAGAACACCGGGGAGCTGTTTTTT,CASSLLRENTGELFF
TRBV15,TRBJ2-3,NA,NA,TGTGCCACCAGCAGAGATCACCCTCTCGGAGGGAGGACAGATACGCAGTATTTT,CATSRDHPLGGRTDTQYF
TRBV5-4,TRBJ2-7,few,TRBD2,TGTGCCAGCAGCTTACTAGCGGGAGGCGAAGAGCAGTACTTC,CASSLLAGGEEQYF
TRBV28,TRBJ1-4,NA,NA,TGTGCCAGCAGTAAGACAGACTGGTCCTCTAATGAAAAACTGTTTTTT,CASSKTDWSSNEKLFF
TRBV28,TRBJ2-7,NA,NA,TGTGCCAGCCTGACAGAAGACACGTACGAGCAGTACTTC,CASLTEDTYEQYF
TRBV5-6,TRBJ1-3,NA,NA,TGTGCCAGCAGCCCGTCGGGGGCGCTTGGAAACACCATATATTTT,CASSPSGALGNTIYF
TRBV11-2,TRBJ2-5,once,NA,TGTGCCAGCAGCTTAGTTTCGGGGCTCCAAGAGACCCAGTACTTC,CASSLVSGLQETQYF